The text below deals with one T cell receptor beta chain. The sample originates from a study of blood T cell repertoires in COVID-19. Study-level information: Italy, Spain and the United States were the sources of the convalescent and acute COVID-19 samples.

Here immunoSEQ multiplex PCR was the method, and the copy in TCRdb shows in-frame clones only, minus some. The sample carries tens of thousands of clones, just under 80% recorded once. Per the germline V gene, CDR1 is MDHEN and CDR2 is SYDVKM. The CDR3 runs to 14 residues. V shed 3 bases and J shed 7 bases, with 15 bases lying between them. This TCR derives from a human donor in a cohort sampled during active COVID-19. The chain couples TRBV28 to TRBJ2-5, with D possibly TRBD2 on 6 matching bases. Material: peripheral blood. The DNA of the CDR3 is TGTGCCAGCAGTTTCGGTTCGGGAGTCGGGACCCAGTACTTC. It codes for CASSFGSGVGTQYF.